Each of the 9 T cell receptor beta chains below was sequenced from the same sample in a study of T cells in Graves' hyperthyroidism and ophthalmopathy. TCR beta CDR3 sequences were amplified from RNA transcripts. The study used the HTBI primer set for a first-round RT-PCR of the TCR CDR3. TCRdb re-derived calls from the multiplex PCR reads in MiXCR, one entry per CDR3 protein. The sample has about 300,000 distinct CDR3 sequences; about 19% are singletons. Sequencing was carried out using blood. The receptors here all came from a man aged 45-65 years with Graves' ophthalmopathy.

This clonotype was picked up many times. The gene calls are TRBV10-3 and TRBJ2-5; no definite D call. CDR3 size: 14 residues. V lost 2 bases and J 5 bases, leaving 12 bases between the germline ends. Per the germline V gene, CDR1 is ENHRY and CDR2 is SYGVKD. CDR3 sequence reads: CAISEILAGETQYF. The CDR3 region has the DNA TGTGCCATCAGTGAGATCCTCGCCGGGGAGACCCAGTACTTC.

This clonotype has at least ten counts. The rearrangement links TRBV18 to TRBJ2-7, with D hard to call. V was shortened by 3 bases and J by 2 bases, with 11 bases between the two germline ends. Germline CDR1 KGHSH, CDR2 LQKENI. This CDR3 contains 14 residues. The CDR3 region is CASSPPDGTYEQYF. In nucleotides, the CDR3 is TGTGCCAGCTCACCTCCGGACGGAACCTACGAGCAGTACTTC.

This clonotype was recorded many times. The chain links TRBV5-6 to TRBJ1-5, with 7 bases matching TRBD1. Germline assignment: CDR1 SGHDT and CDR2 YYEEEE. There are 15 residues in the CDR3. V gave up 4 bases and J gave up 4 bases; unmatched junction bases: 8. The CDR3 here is CASSRRTGGNQPQHF. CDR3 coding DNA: TGTGCCAGCAGCCGACGGACAGGTGGAAATCAGCCCCAGCATTTT.

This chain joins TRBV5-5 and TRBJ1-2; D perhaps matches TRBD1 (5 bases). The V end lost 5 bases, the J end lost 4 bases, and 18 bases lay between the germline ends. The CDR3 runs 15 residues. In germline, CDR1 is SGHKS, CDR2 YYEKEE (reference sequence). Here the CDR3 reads CASSPQTTAGYGYTF. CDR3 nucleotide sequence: TGTGCCAGCAGTCCACAAACGACAGCGGGCTATGGCTACACCTTC.

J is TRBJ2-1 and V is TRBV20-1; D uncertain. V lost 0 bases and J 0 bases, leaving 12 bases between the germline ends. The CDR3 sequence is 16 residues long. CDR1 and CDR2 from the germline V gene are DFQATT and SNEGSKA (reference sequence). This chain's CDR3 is CSARDPLRSSYNEQFF. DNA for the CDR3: TGCAGTGCTAGAGATCCTTTGCGGAGCTCCTACAATGAGCAGTTCTTC.

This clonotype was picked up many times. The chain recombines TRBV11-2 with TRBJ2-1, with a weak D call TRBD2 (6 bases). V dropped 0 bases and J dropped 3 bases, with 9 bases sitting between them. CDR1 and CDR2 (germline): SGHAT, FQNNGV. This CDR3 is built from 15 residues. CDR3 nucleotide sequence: TGTGCCAGCAGCTTAGACGGGAGTGGCTACAATGAGCAGTTCTTC. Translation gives CASSLDGSGYNEQFF.

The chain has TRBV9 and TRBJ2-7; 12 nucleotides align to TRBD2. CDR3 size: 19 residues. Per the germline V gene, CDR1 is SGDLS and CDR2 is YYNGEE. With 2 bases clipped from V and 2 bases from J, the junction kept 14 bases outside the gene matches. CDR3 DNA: TGTGCCAGCAGCGTTAGCGGGACTAGCGGGTTACGTACACCCTACGAGCAGTACTTC. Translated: CASSVSGTSGLRTPYEQYF.

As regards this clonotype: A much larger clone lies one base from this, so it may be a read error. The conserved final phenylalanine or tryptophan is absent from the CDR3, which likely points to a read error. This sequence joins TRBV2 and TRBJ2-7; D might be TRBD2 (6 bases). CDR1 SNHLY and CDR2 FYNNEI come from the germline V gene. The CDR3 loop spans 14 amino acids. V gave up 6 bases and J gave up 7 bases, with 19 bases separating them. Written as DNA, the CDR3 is TGTGCCAGCAGCGGGAGTACCCTCGCCGTAGAGCAGTACCTC. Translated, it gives CASSGSTLAVEQYL.

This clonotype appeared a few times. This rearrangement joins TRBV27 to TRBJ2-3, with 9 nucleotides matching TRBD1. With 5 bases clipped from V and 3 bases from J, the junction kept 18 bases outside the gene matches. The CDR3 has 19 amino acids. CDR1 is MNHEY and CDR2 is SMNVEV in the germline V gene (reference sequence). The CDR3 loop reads CASSPSPSGTGWSTDTQYF. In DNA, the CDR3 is TGTGCCAGCAGTCCCAGCCCTTCCGGGACAGGGTGGAGTACAGATACGCAGTATTTT.